This TCR beta chain is drawn from a study of T cells in Graves' hyperthyroidism and ophthalmopathy. Study-level points and caveats: Peripheral blood also featured most of the thyroid clonotypes expanded above 0.001.

CDR1 MDHEN and CDR2 SYDVKM come from the germline V gene. There are 12 residues in the CDR3. Researchers amplified the TCR beta CDR3 regions from RNA transcripts. In the first-round RT-PCR of the TCR CDR3, the HTBI primer set was used. TCRdb re-derived calls from the multiplex PCR reads in MiXCR, one entry per CDR3 protein. Among 450,000 to 700,000 distinct CDR3 sequences listed, 46% were seen once. Many counts were recorded for this clonotype. The antigen is unknown. Together with thyroid ultrasound, orbital computed tomography, serum thyroxine and TRAb, clinical symptoms were used for diagnoses. Sequenced: peripheral blood or thyroid tissue (not recorded which). The chain carries TRBV28 and TRBJ1-5; possibly TRBD1 for D (6 bases). This receptor was identified in an adult woman with Graves' disease, either hyperthyroidism or ophthalmopathy (not recorded which). CDR3 DNA: TGTGCGACTGGACAGCTCAATCAGCCCCAGCATTTT. As protein: CATGQLNQPQHF. The complete variable domain, with remaining parts taken from reference TRBV28 and TRBJ1-5, reads DVKVTQSSRYLVKRTGEKVFLECVQDMDHENMFWYRQDPGLGLRLIYFSYDVKMKEKGDIPEGYSVSREKKERFSLILESASTNQTSMYLCATGQLNQPQHFGDGTRLSIL.